A selection of T cell receptor beta chains follows, all from one sample in a study of blood T cell repertoires in COVID-19. Repertoires were generated with immunoSEQ multiplex PCR, while TCRdb's copy carries only in-frame clones and drops some. The sample consists of about 110,000 clones, about 90% of them appearing once. The specimen was peripheral blood. The receptor source for this set is a human donor in a cohort sampled during active COVID-19. Each CDR3 is given with its conserved first and last residue. Each record gives: V gene, CDR3 length, D gene, J gene, clone size, CDR3 DNA, CDR3 protein. The D gene is left open where the match is weak. Not all rows give a size; the values are once, few, many and, for expanded clones, a class.

TRBV27	15	NA	TRBJ2-5	NA	TGTGCCAGCAGTTTATTAAGGGACGCGGGAAAGACCCAGTACTTC	CASSLLRDAGKTQYF
TRBV9	15	NA	TRBJ1-2	few	TGTGCCAGCAGCGTAGCCGCGAGTTCAAACTATGGCTACACCTTC	CASSVAASSNYGYTF
TRBV7-2	14	NA	TRBJ1-1	once	TGTGCCAGCAGCTTCCAGAGTGGGGGGACTGAAGCTTTCTTT	CASSFQSGGTEAFF
TRBV9	13	NA	TRBJ1-5	NA	TGTGCCAGCAGCTCGACGGGAAATCAGCCCCAGCATTTT	CASSSTGNQPQHF
TRBV4-1	15	TRBD1	TRBJ1-5	NA	TGCGCCAGCAGCCCTACAGGGGGGAGCAATCAGCCCCAGCATTTT	CASSPTGGSNQPQHF
TRBV5-6	16	NA	TRBJ2-7	NA	TGTGCCAGCAGCGTTTGGTGGCCCGGGACACGATACGAGCAGTACTTC	CASSVWWPGTRYEQYF
TRBV30	16	NA	TRBJ1-3	once	TGTGCCTGGAGCCGACAGGCCGTCCTCTCTGGAAACACCATATATTTT	CAWSRQAVLSGNTIYF
TRBV19	15	TRBD1	TRBJ2-3	NA	TGTGCCAGTAGTATTCGGGACAGGGGAGGCGATACGCAGTATTTT	CASSIRDRGGDTQYF
TRBV5-4	15	NA	TRBJ2-7	once	TGTGCCAGCAGCATCCGGGGGACAGTCACCTACGAGCAGTACTTC	CASSIRGTVTYEQYF
TRBV4-3	13	NA	TRBJ1-6	few	TGCGCCAGCAGCCAACTTACGGATTCACCCCTCCACTTT	CASSQLTDSPLHF
TRBV6-5	15	NA	TRBJ1-5	NA	TGTGCCAGCAAGACAACGACTACTAGCAATCAGCCCCAGCATTTT	CASKTTTTSNQPQHF
TRBV27	17	TRBD2	TRBJ2-1	NA	TGTGCCAGCAGTTTATCGGCAGGGCTAGCGGATTACAATGAGCAGTTCTTC	CASSLSAGLADYNEQFF
TRBV7-2	18	NA	TRBJ1-5	NA	TGTGCCAGCAGCCCACAAGGTGGAGGGAGCGGCTTCAATCAGCCCCAGCATTTT	CASSPQGGGSGFNQPQHF
TRBV6-6	14	TRBD1	TRBJ1-5	NA	TGTGCCAGCACCACAGACAGGGGGAATCAGCCCCAGCATTTT	CASTTDRGNQPQHF
TRBV29-1	12	TRBD2	TRBJ2-2	NA	TGCAGCGGCCGGGGGGGGCCCGGGGAGCTGTTTTTT	CSGRGGPGELFF
TRBV6-1	17	TRBD2	TRBJ2-7	few	TGTGCCAGCAGTGCTCCTCCGGGACTAGCGGGAGCGGACGAGCAGTACTTC	CASSAPPGLAGADEQYF
TRBV15	15	NA	TRBJ2-3	NA	TGTGCCACCAGTCCGCGAGCGGACGCTCTAGATACGCAGTATTTT	CATSPRADALDTQYF
TRBV7-9	15	NA	TRBJ2-5	NA	TGTGCCAGCAGCTTGGCGGGTTGGTACCAAGAGACCCAGTACTTC	CASSLAGWYQETQYF
TRBV4-2	15	TRBD2	TRBJ2-3	once	TGTGCCAGCAGCCAATCCTTCAAGGGAGGGGATACGCAGTATTTT	CASSQSFKGGDTQYF
TRBV7-8	16	NA	TRBJ1-1	NA	TGTGCCAGCAGCGTAAACACACAGGGTTCGAACACTGAAGCTTTCTTT	CASSVNTQGSNTEAFF
TRBV5-1	15	NA	TRBJ2-2	once	TGCGCCAGCAGCTTGCGTCGGGGTAACACCGGGGAGCTGTTTTTT	CASSLRRGNTGELFF
TRBV7-7	15	NA	TRBJ2-2	NA	TGTGCTAGCGGTTCGGGACAGTCGCCCACCGGGGAGCTGTTTTTT	CASGSGQSPTGELFF
TRBV4-2	12	NA	TRBJ2-7	once	TGTGCCAGCAGCCAAGTGGAGTACGAGCAGTACTTC	CASSQVEYEQYF
TRBV15	15	TRBD2	TRBJ2-1	NA	TGTGCCACCAGCAGGACGGGACTAGCGGGCGATGAGCAGTTCTTC	CATSRTGLAGDEQFF
TRBV30	13	TRBD1	TRBJ2-7	NA	TGTGCCTGGAGTTACGGGACAGAACGCGAGCAGTACTTC	CAWSYGTEREQYF
TRBV7-7	13	TRBD1	TRBJ2-7	NA	TGTGCTAGCAGCTTGACAGGGTTGGACGAGCAGTACTTC	CASSLTGLDEQYF
TRBV19	16	NA	TRBJ1-5	NA	TGTGCCAGTATCCCCAAGAGCGGGGGTAGCAATCAGCCCCAGCATTTT	CASIPKSGGSNQPQHF
TRBV5-4	13	NA	TRBJ1-5	NA	TGTGCCAGCAGCCTGGGCGGGGGTCGCCCCCAGCATTTT	CASSLGGGRPQHF
TRBV5-4	17	NA	TRBJ2-1	NA	TGTGCCAGCAGCTTGTTCGGCGGCGGAGCGGCCTACAATGAGCAGTTCTTC	CASSLFGGGAAYNEQFF
TRBV9	15	NA	TRBJ2-1	NA	TGTGCCAGCAGCGACCGGGACTCATATTACAATGAGCAGTTCTTC	CASSDRDSYYNEQFF
TRBV9	15	NA	TRBJ2-5	NA	TGTGCCAGCAGCGCCTACGCAGCAGGACAAGAGACCCAGTACTTC	CASSAYAAGQETQYF
TRBV7-9	16	TRBD2	TRBJ2-1	NA	TGTGCCAGCAGCCCGCGGGGCGGGGGTACCTACAATGAGCAGTTCTTC	CASSPRGGGTYNEQFF
TRBV10-1	14	NA	TRBJ2-7	NA	TGCGCCAGCAGTGAATCACAGGGGAGGAACGAGCAGTACTTC	CASSESQGRNEQYF
TRBV6-5	14	TRBD1	TRBJ2-7	NA	TGTGCCAGCAGTCCCGGGACAGGCTTCTACGAGCAGTACTTC	CASSPGTGFYEQYF
TRBV29-1	15	TRBD1	TRBJ1-1	NA	TGCAGCGTTGCTGGACGATTGAAGGGGGCTGGTGAAGCTTTCTTT	CSVAGRLKGAGEAFF
TRBV11-2	15	NA	TRBJ2-5	NA	TGTGCCAGCAGCTTAACAGGGTTAACTCAAGAGACCCAGTACTTC	CASSLTGLTQETQYF
TRBV7-3	14	TRBD2	TRBJ2-5	NA	TGTGCCAGCAGCCCTAGCGGGACCGGGGAGACCCAGTACTTC	CASSPSGTGETQYF
TRBV2	16	TRBD2	TRBJ2-3	once	TGTGCCAGCAGTTACGAAGCGGGGGGGACCACAGATACGCAGTATTTT	CASSYEAGGTTDTQYF
TRBV13	15	TRBD1	TRBJ1-2	NA	TGTGCCAGCAGCTTAGTCGGCGGGACAGGGTATGGCTACACCTTC	CASSLVGGTGYGYTF
TRBV7-9	17	TRBD2	TRBJ2-1	NA	TGTGCCAGCAGCTTTGCCTATAGCGGGAGCCGCTTCAATGAGCAGTTCTTC	CASSFAYSGSRFNEQFF
TRBV18	13	NA	TRBJ1-1	NA	TGTGCCAGCTCACCACAGGGGTTCGCTGAAGCTTTCTTT	CASSPQGFAEAFF
TRBV11-2	14	TRBD1	TRBJ1-1	NA	TGTGCCAGCAGCTCCCGACAGGGGAAAGCTGAAGCTTTCTTT	CASSSRQGKAEAFF
TRBV28	16	NA	TRBJ1-5	NA	TGTGCCAGCAGTTTTCCGGGGACTATTGGCAATCAGCCCCAGCATTTT	CASSFPGTIGNQPQHF
TRBV19	14	NA	TRBJ1-5	once	TGTGCCAGTACCCCTAAGCAGGCTCGTCAGCCCCAGCATTTT	CASTPKQARQPQHF
TRBV14	13	NA	TRBJ2-1	NA	TGTGCCAGCAGCCAAGCTTTTTACAATGAGCAGTTCTTC	CASSQAFYNEQFF
TRBV5-1	14	NA	TRBJ2-7	NA	TGCGCCAGCAGTCCGGGACAAGGATCCTACGAGCAGTACTTC	CASSPGQGSYEQYF
TRBV5-1	14	NA	TRBJ1-6	NA	TGCGCCAGCAGCTTACAGGGTGTAAATTCACCCCTCCACTTT	CASSLQGVNSPLHF
TRBV11-3	13	NA	TRBJ2-3	NA	TGTGCCAGCAGGGCTGCTAGCACAGATACGCAGTATTTT	CASRAASTDTQYF